The T cell receptor (beta chain) under discussion was sequenced for a study of identical twins. Study observations and caveats: There was more out-of-frame TCR alpha sharing in monozygotic twins than models estimated.

The V and J ends lost 4 bases and 3 bases respectively, with 19 bases between them. This CDR3 is 16 amino acids long. Germline V gene sequence: CDR1 MGHRA, CDR2 YSYEKL. TCRdb re-called the 5' RACE reads through MiXCR, storing one row per CDR3 protein. The table lists about 460,000 distinct CDR3 sequences, 11% to 15% of them singletons. Concerning this clonotype itself: Its antigen remains unknown.

All of the donors were Caucasians in good health. This same sample was also taken into another study, of yellow fever vaccine responses in identical twins.

The chain links TRBV4-1 to TRBJ2-7; possibly TRBD1 for D (6 bases). The source is a woman aged 18-29 years in good health. Input material: CD4+ T cells sorted from blood. The DNA of the CDR3 is TGCGCCAGCAGCCGAGGCCGGGCACAGGGCCTCTACGAGCAGTACTTC. Amino acids: CASSRGRAQGLYEQYF.